One sample yielded the 15 T cell receptor beta chains listed below, sequenced in a study of T cells after posttransplantation cyclophosphamide. Generated by immunoSEQ multiplex PCR, the TCRdb table keeps only in-frame clones and is missing some. The record shows roughly 32,000 clones for this sample, with no singletons present. What was sequenced was PBMCs. The receptors were sampled from a woman in her 30s in good health and a related stem cell transplant donor.

This clone was seen ten or more times. The chain combines TRBV2 with TRBJ1-2; TRBD1 aligns across 7 bases. The CDR3 extends over 15 amino acids. CDR1 SNHLY and CDR2 FYNNEI come from the germline V gene. V shed 2 bases, J shed 2 bases, and the junction held 5 bases outside the gene matches. CDR3 loop: CASSEWTGRNYGYTF. The CDR3 bases are TGTGCCAGCAGTGAATGGACAGGTCGGAACTATGGCTACACCTTC.

This clone appeared many times. The CDR3 spells CASSLVSGATEAFF. Written as DNA, the CDR3 is TGTGCCAGCAGCTTAGTCAGCGGGGCCACTGAAGCTTTCTTT. This rearrangement joins TRBV7-9 to TRBJ1-1; maybe TRBD1 (5 bases). The CDR3 runs to 14 residues. Trimming removed 1 base from V and 4 bases from J, with 10 bases in between. The germline V gene has CDR1 SEHNR and CDR2 FQNEAQ (reference sequence).

This clone was counted only a few times. The chain is built from TRBV5-1 and TRBJ2-3, with TRBD2 matching 10 bases. The CDR3 has 18 amino acids. Germline CDR1 reads SGHRS; CDR2 reads YFSETQ. Trimming removed 4 bases from V and 4 bases from J; junction bases left unmatched: 15. In DNA form, the CDR3 reads TGCGCCAGCAGCCTGGGCGTGCGAGCGGGGGGGGCCCCAGATACGCAGTATTTT. Amino acids: CASSLGVRAGGAPDTQYF.

This clone was counted many times. CDR3 amino acids: CASRPDRAGANVLTF. CDR3 nucleotides: TGTGCCAGCAGACCCGACAGGGCTGGGGCCAACGTCCTGACTTTC. The chain links TRBV2 to TRBJ2-6, with 7 bases fitting TRBD1. Germline V CDR1 and CDR2: SNHLY, FYNNEI. The length of the CDR3 is 15 residues. The V segment lost 6 bases and the J segment 2 bases; nucleotides outside the gene matches: 4.

This clone has just a few counts. The chain recombines TRBV6-2 or TRBV6-3 with TRBJ1-5; maybe TRBD1 (5 bases). Germline V gives CDR1 MNHEY, CDR2 SVGEGT. Trimming took off 2 bases at V and 5 bases at J, with 22 bases between the two ends. The CDR3 length is 18 residues. CDR3 coding DNA: TGTGCCAGCAGTTACCCCGGACATACAGTAGACAACCATCAGCCCCAGCATTTT. It is translated as CASSYPGHTVDNHQPQHF.

The chain combines TRBV5-1 with TRBJ2-3; 7 nucleotides agree with TRBD1. The V gene end was trimmed by 5 bases and the J gene end by 5 bases; junction bases not matched to a gene: 8. CDR3 length: 14 amino acids. The germline gives CDR1 SGHRS, CDR2 YFSETQ. The chain's CDR3 is CASSSGTVGDTQYF. CDR3 DNA: TGCGCCAGCAGTTCCGGGACAGTAGGAGATACGCAGTATTTT.

This clone was picked up many times. The chain is built from TRBV19 and TRBJ1-1; 12 nucleotides agree with TRBD1. This CDR3 has 15 residues. CDR1 is LNHDA, CDR2 SQIVND, per germline (reference sequence). The junction had 3 bases not matched to a gene; V was cut back by 3 bases and J by 4 bases. The CDR3 spells CASSIKGQGATEAFF. The DNA for the CDR3 is TGTGCCAGTAGTATTAAGGGACAGGGGGCCACTGAAGCTTTCTTT.

The V and J genes are TRBV7-9 and TRBJ1-4; 7 nucleotides agree with TRBD1. Unmatched junction bases numbered 10, after V lost 5 bases and J lost 4 bases. Germline V gene lookup returns CDR1 SEHNR and CDR2 FQNEAQ (reference sequence). CDR3 length equals 16 residues. Written as DNA, the CDR3 is TGTGCCAGCAGCCCTCAGGGGGGTATCGGTAATGAAAAACTGTTTTTT. This codes for CASSPQGGIGNEKLFF.

The sample holds many counts of this clone. V and J are TRBV6-1 and TRBJ2-4, with 7 bases aligning to TRBD1. Germline trimming cut 11 bases from V and 11 bases from J; bases unmatched to any gene: 9. CDR3 size: 11 residues. The germline CDR1 and CDR2 sequences are MNHNS and SASEGT. The chain's CDR3 is CAFVGGLVQYF. Here the CDR3 DNA reads TGTGCCTTCGTAGGGGGCTTAGTTCAGTACTTC.

This clone was found a few times. The chain couples TRBV5-1 to TRBJ1-2; no firm D call. The CDR3 covers 15 residues. From germline, CDR1 is SGHRS and CDR2 YFSETQ. With 1 base removed from V and 7 bases from J, the gap between germline ends came to 17 bases. CDR3 bases: TGCGCCAGCAGCTTGAAGTCAGGCTCAGATGGTGGCTACACCTTC. This gives the protein CASSLKSGSDGGYTF.

The rearrangement uses TRBV28 and TRBJ2-5; 7 positions match TRBD1. The ends lost 5 bases at V and 6 bases at J; junction bases unmatched: 12. The V gene's germline CDR1 is MDHEN and CDR2 SYDVKM. This CDR3 is built from 15 residues. The CDR3 reads CASSPQPDRRKTQYF. CDR3 in DNA: TGTGCCAGCAGTCCACAGCCGGACAGGAGAAAGACCCAGTACTTC.

At least ten counts were recorded for this clone. This rearrangement joins TRBV7-9 to TRBJ1-1; 11 bases are a match to TRBD1. Trimming took 5 bases from V and 7 from J; bases not matched to a gene: 9. Germline V CDR1 and CDR2: SEHNR, FQNEAQ (reference sequence). This CDR3 region has 15 residues. The chain's CDR3 is CASSILLGQGDEAFF. The CDR3 nucleotides read TGTGCCAGCAGCATACTACTGGGACAGGGGGATGAAGCTTTCTTT.

This clone was counted at least ten times. CDR3 nucleotide sequence: TGCAGTGCTCGACTAGCGGCTGAGCAGTTCTTC. Protein sequence: CSARLAAEQFF. This chain connects TRBV20-1 to TRBJ2-1; TRBD2 aligns across 9 bases. V shed 5 bases and J 9 bases; nucleotides not matched to a gene: 2. Germline CDR1 DFQATT, CDR2 SNEGSKA (reference sequence). The CDR3 covers 11 residues.

This clone appeared many times. This CDR3 reads CASSSAGDSYEQYF. For the CDR3, the DNA is TGCGCCAGCAGTTCGGCAGGGGATTCCTACGAGCAGTACTTC. The chain employs TRBV5-1 and TRBJ2-7; TRBD1 might be the D (6 bases). The CDR3 extends over 14 amino acids. V dropped 5 bases and J dropped 1 base, with 13 bases sitting between them. From germline, CDR1 is SGHRS and CDR2 YFSETQ.

The rearrangement uses TRBV6-2 or TRBV6-3 and TRBJ1-5; perhaps TRBD1 as D (5 bases). Trimming took 0 bases from V and 7 from J, leaving 13 bases between them. The CDR3 is 15 residues long. CDR1 MNHEY and CDR2 SVGEGT come from the germline V gene. The CDR3 loop is CASSYSAGGGQPQHF. CDR3 in DNA: TGTGCCAGCAGTTACTCGGCCGGGGGTGGGCAGCCCCAGCATTTT.